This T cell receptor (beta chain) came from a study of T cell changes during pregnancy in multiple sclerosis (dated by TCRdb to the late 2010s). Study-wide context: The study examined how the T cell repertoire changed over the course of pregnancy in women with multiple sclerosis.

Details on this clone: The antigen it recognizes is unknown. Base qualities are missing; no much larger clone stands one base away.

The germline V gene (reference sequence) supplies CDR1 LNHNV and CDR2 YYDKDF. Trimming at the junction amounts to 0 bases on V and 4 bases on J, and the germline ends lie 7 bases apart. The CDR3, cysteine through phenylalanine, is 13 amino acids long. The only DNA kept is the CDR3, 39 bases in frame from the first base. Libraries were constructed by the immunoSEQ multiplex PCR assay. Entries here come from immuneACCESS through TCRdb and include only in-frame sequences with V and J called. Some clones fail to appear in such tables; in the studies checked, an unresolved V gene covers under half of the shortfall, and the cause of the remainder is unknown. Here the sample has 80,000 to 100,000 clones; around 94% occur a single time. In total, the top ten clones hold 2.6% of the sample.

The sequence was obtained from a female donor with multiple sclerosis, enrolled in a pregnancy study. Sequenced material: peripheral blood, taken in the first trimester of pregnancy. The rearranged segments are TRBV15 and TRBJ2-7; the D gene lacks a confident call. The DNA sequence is TGTGCCACCAGCAGAGATGCACAGTACGAGCAGTACTTC. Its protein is CATSRDAQYEQYF.